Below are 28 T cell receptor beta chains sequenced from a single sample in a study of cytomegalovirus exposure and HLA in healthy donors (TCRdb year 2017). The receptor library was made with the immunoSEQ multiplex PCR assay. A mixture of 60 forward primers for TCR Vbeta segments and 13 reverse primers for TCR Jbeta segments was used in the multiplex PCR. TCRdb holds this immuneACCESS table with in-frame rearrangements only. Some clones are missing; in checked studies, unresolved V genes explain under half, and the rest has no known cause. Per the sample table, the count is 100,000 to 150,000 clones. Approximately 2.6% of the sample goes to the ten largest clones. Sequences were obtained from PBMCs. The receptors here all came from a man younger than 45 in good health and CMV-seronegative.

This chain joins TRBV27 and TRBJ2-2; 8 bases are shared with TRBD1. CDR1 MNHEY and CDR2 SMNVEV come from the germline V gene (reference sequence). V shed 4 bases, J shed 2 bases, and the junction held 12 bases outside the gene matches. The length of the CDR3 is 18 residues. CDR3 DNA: TGTGCCAGCAGTTCAATGACCGACAGGGGCGAAAACACCGGGGAGCTGTTTTTT. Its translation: CASSSMTDRGENTGELFF.

CDR3 in DNA: TGCGCCAGCAGCTTGGATGGATATCGGGGCTACGAGCAGTACTTC. Amino acid sequence: CASSLDGYRGYEQYF. The V gene is TRBV5-1, the J gene TRBJ2-7, with D perhaps TRBD2 (5 bases). V lost 0 bases and J lost 3, with 13 bases in between. Per germline, CDR1 SGHRS and CDR2 YFSETQ. The CDR3 is 15 amino acids.

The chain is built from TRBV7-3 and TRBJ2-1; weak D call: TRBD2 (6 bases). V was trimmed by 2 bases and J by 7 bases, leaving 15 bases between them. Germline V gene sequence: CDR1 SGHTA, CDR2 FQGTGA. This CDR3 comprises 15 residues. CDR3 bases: TGTGCCAGCAGCTTAGAACTAGCTCAAATTAATGAGCAGTTCTTC. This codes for CASSLELAQINEQFF.

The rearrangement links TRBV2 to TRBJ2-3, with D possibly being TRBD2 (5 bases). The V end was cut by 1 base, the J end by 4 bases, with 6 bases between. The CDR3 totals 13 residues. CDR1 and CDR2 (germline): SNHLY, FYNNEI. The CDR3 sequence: CASSEGGPDTQYF. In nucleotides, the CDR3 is TGTGCCAGCAGTGAAGGAGGGCCAGATACGCAGTATTTT. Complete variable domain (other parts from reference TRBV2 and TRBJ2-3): EPEVTQTPSHQVTQMGQEVILRCVPISNHLYFYWYRQILGQKVEFLVSFYNNEISEKSEIFDDQFSVERPDGSNFTLKIRSTKLEDSAMYFCASSEGGPDTQYFGPGTRLTVL.

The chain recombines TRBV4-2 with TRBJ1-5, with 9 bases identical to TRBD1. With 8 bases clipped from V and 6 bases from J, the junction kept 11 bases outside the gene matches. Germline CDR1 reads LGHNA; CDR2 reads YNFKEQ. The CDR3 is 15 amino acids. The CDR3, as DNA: TGTGCCAGCGGCCGGACAGGGGAGGATGGTCAGCCCCAGCATTTT. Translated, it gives CASGRTGEDGQPQHF.

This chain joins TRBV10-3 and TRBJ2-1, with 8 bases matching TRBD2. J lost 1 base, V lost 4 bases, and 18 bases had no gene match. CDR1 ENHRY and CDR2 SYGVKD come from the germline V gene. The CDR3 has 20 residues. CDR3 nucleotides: TGTGCCATCAGTGCAGTCGGAGGGGAGCGGGAGATTCGATCCTACAATGAGCAGTTCTTC. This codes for CAISAVGGEREIRSYNEQFF.

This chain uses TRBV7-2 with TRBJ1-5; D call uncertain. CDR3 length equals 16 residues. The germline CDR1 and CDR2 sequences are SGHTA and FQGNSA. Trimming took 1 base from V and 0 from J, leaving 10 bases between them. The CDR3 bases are TGTGCCAGCAGCTTAGGGCCGGGGTATAGCAATCAGCCCCAGCATTTT. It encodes CASSLGPGYSNQPQHF. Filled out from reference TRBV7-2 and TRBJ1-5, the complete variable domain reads GAGVSQSPSNKVTEKGKDVELRCDPISGHTALYWYRQSLGQGLEFLIYFQGNSAPDKSGLPSDRFSAERTGGSVSTLTIQRTQQEDSAVYLCASSLGPGYSNQPQHFGDGTRLSIL.

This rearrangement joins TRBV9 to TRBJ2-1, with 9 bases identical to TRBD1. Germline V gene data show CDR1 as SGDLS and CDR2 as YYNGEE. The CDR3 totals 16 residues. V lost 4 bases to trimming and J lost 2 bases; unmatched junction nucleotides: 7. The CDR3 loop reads CASSPRGDRAYNEQFF. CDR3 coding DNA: TGTGCCAGCAGCCCGAGGGGGGACAGGGCCTACAATGAGCAGTTCTTC.

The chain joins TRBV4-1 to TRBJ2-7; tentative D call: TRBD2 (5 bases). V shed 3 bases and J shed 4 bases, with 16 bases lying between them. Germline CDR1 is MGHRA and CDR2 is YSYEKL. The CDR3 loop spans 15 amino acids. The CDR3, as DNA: TGCGCCAGCAGCCACCTACTCGGCCCGGGGTACGAGCAGTACTTC. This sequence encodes CASSHLLGPGYEQYF.

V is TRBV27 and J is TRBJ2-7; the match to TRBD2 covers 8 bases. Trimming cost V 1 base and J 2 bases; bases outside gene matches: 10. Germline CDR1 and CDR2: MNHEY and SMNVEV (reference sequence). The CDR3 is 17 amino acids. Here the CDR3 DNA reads TGTGCCAGCAGTTTATACAAGCCGGGACTAGGGCCCTACGAGCAGTACTTC. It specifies CASSLYKPGLGPYEQYF.

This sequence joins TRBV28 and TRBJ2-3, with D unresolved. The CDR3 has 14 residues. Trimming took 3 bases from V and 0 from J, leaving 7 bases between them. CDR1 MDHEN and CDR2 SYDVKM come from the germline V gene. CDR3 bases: TGTGCCAGCAGTTTGGGCACTAGCACAGATACGCAGTATTTT. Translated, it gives CASSLGTSTDTQYF.

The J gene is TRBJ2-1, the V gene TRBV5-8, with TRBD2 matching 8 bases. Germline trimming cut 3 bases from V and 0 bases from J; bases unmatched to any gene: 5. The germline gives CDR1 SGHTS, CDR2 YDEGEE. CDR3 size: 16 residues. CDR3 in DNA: TGTGCCAGCAGCTCTCGACTAGCGCGCTCCTACAATGAGCAGTTCTTC. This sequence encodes CASSSRLARSYNEQFF.

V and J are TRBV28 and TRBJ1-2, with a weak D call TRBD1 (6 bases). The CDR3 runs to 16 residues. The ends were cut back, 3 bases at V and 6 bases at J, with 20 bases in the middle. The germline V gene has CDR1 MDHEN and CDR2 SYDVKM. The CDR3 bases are TGTGCCAGCAGTTTCCTCCTAACAGGGTCACCGGATGGCTACACCTTC. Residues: CASSFLLTGSPDGYTF.

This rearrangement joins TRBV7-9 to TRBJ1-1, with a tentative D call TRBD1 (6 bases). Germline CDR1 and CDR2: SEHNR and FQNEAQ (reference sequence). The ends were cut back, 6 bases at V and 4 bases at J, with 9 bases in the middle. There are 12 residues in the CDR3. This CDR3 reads CASSSQGTEAFF. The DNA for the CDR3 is TGTGCCAGCAGTTCACAGGGCACTGAAGCTTTCTTT.

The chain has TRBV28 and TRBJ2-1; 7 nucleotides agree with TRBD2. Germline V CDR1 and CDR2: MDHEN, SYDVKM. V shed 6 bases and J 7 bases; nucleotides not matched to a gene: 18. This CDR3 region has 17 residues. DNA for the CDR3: TGTGCCAGCAGGGCGACTCTGATGGGAGGGCCTAGGAATGAGCAGTTCTTC. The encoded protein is CASRATLMGGPRNEQFF.

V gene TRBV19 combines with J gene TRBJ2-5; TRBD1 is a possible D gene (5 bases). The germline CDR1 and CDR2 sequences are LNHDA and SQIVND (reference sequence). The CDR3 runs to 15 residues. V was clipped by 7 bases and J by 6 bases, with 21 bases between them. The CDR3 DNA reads TGTGCCAGTACAGACGGCCAGGGCGGTAAGAAGACCCAGTACTTC. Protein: CASTDGQGGKKTQYF.

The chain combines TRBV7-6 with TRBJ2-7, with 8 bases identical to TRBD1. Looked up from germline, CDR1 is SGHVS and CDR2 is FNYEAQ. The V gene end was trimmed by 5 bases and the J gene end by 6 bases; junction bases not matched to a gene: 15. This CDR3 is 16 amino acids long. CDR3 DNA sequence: TGTGCCAGCAGCCCGGACAGGGTCGGTTTGGGCCCCGAGCAGTACTTC. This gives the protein CASSPDRVGLGPEQYF.

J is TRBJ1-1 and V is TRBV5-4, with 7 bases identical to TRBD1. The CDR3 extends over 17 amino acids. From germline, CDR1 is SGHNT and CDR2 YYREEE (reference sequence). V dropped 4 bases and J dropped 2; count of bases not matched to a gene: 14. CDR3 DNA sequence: TGTGCCAGCAGCCCTTCATTACCGGGACAGAAAAACACTGAAGCTTTCTTT. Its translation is CASSPSLPGQKNTEAFF.

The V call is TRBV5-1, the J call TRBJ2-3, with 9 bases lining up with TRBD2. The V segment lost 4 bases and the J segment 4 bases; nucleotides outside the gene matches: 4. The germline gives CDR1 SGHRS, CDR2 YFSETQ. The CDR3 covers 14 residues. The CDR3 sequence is CASSPTSGPDTQYF. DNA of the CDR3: TGCGCCAGCAGCCCGACTAGCGGACCAGATACGCAGTATTTT.

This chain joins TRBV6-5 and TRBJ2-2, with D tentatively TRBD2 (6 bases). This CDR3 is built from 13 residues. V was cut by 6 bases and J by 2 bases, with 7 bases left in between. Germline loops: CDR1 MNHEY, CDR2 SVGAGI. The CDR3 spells CASRRGNTGELFF. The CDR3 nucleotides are TGTGCCAGCAGGCGGGGCAACACCGGGGAGCTGTTTTTT.

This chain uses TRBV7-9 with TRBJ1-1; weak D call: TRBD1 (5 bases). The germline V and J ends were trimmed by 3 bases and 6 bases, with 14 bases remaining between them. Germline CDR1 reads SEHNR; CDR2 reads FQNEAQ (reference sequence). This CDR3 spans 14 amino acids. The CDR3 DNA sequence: TGTGCCAGCAGCTTTAATTGGCAGGGCGCTGAAGCTTTCTTT. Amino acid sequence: CASSFNWQGAEAFF.

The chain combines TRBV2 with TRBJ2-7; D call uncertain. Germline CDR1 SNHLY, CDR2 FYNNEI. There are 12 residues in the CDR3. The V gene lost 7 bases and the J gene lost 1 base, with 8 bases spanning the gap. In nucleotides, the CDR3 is TGTGCCAGCACCACAGCTTCCTACGAGCAGTACTTC. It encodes CASTTASYEQYF.

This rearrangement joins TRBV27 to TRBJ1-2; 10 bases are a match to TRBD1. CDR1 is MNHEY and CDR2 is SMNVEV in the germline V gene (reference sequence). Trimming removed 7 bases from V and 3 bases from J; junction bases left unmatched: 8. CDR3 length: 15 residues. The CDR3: CASKLSGTGDYGYTF. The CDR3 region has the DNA TGTGCCAGCAAACTCTCTGGGACAGGGGACTATGGCTACACCTTC.

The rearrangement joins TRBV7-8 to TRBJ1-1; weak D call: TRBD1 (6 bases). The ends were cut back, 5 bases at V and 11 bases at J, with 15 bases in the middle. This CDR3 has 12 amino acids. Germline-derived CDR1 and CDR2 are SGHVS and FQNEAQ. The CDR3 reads CASSGGAPKAFF. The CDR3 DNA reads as TGTGCCAGCAGCGGGGGGGCACCGAAGGCTTTCTTT. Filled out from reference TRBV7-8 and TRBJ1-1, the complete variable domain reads GAGVSQSPRYKVAKRGQDVALRCDPISGHVSLFWYQQALGQGPEFLTYFQNEAQLDKSGLPSDRFFAERPEGSVSTLKIQRTQQEDSAVYLCASSGGAPKAFFGQGTRLTVV.

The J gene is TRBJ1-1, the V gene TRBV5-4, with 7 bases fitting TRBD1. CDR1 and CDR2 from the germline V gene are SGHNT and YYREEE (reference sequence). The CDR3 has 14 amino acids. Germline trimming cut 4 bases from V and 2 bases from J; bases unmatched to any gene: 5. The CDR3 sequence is CASSPGDRNTEAFF. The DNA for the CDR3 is TGTGCCAGCAGCCCAGGGGACAGAAACACTGAAGCTTTCTTT.

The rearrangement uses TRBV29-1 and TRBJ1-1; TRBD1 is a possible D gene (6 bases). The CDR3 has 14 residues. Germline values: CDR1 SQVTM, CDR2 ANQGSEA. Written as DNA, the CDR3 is TGCAGAGCGGGGGGGGCCCTCGAGTCGACTGAAGCTTTCTTT. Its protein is CRAGGALESTEAFF.

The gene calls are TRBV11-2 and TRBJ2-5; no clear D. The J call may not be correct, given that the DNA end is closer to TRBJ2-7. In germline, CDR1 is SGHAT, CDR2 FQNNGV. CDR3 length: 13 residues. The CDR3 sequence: CASSLYGNYEQYF. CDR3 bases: TGTGCCAGCAGCTTATATGGCAACTACGAGCAGTACTTC.

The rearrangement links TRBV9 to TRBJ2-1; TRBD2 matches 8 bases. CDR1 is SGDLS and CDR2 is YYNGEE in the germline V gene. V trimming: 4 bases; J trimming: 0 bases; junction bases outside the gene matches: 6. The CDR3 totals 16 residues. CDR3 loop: CASSPRSGSSYNEQFF. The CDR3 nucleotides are TGTGCCAGCAGCCCTCGAAGCGGGAGCTCCTACAATGAGCAGTTCTTC.